This T cell receptor beta chain was documented in a study of OX40 agonist ivuxolimab in advanced cancers. Across the study: A male proportion of about 80% was recorded, with mean age roughly 62 years and range 23 to 79. Checkpoint inhibitors had been given previously to over 30% of patients.

Notes on this clone: Its antigen remains unidentified.

Per the germline V gene, CDR1 is SEHNR and CDR2 is FQNEAQ (reference sequence). Trimming left V 1 base short and J 4 bases short, with 11 bases between. The CDR3 contains 15 residues. Sequencing was performed with immunoSEQ multiplex PCR; in TCRdb, only in-frame clones are kept and a portion is missing. The repertoire holds 50,000 to 80,000 clones, almost 85% seen once, with approximately 9.8% in the top ten. Findings and limits, study-wide: Among expanded peripheral T cells, antigen specificity went undetermined. Among some nonresponders, normalized T-cell clonal expansion was also low.

Sample: CD4+ or CD8+ T cells sorted from blood, taken in a trial of the OX40 agonist ivuxolimab. The receptor comes from an adult with an advanced solid tumor such as melanoma, head and neck, liver or kidney cancer. The chain uses TRBV7-9 and TRBJ2-1; the D gene is possibly TRBD1 (7 bases). The CDR3 loop is CASSLGAGQYNEQFF. As DNA, the CDR3 is TGTGCCAGCAGCTTAGGGGCGGGACAGTACAATGAGCAGTTCTTC. Using reference TRBV7-9 and TRBJ2-1 for the parts outside the CDR3, the full variable domain is DTGVSQNPRHKITKRGQNVTFRCDPISEHNRLYWYRQTLGQGPEFLTYFQNEAQLEKSRLLSDRFSAERPKGSFSTLEIQRTEQGDSAMYLCASSLGAGQYNEQFFGPGTRLTVL.